The next 14 T cell receptor beta chains were all read from a single sample in a study of T-cell reconstitution after alpha-beta-depleted transplantation in children. Unique molecular identifiers were built into the TCRbeta library. TCRdb itself ran the PCR reads through MiXCR, one entry per CDR3 protein. The sample lists 380,000 or so distinct CDR3 sequences, about an eighth seen once, with about 4.5% in the top ten. This material consisted of PBMCs, taken from the stem cell graft. The receptors stem from a human donor who donated a stem cell graft to a child with Fanconi anemia.

There are many counts of this clonotype. The chain has TRBV12-3 or TRBV12-4 and TRBJ2-7; D possibly corresponds to TRBD1 (6 bases). V was clipped by 6 bases and J by 6 bases, with 12 bases between them. CDR3 size: 12 residues. CDR3 bases: TGTGCCAGCAGCCTACAGGGAAGCGAGCAGTACGTC. This translates into CASSLQGSEQYV.

This clonotype was counted ten times or more. The chain employs TRBV6-5 and TRBJ1-3; no clear D gene. CDR1 is MNHEY, CDR2 SVGAGI, per germline. Trimming removed 0 bases at V and 2 bases at J, with 5 bases between. This CDR3 is built from 14 residues. CDR3 nucleotides: TGTGCCAGCAGTTACTCGGAGGCTGGAAACACCATATATTTT. This translates into CASSYSEAGNTIYF.

This clonotype occurred a few times. The rearrangement uses TRBV7-2 and TRBJ1-2, with no clear D. V lost 6 bases, J lost 2 bases, and 16 bases lay in between. Germline lookup yields CDR1 SGHTA and CDR2 FQGNSA. The CDR3 spans 15 residues. CDR3 protein: CASRLSRDPNYGYTF. Written as DNA, the CDR3 is TGTGCCAGCAGATTAAGTCGGGATCCGAACTATGGCTACACCTTC.

This clonotype was detected only a few times. V usage is TRBV6-1 and J usage is TRBJ2-2; perhaps TRBD1 as D (6 bases). From germline, CDR1 is MNHNS and CDR2 SASEGT. The ends were cut back, 6 bases at V and 4 bases at J, with 12 bases in the middle. This CDR3 comprises 14 residues. For the CDR3, the DNA is TGTGCCAGCAGGACACAGGGTAGCACCGGGGAGCTGTTTTTT. The encoded protein is CASRTQGSTGELFF.

This clonotype turned up a few times. The chain couples TRBV7-2 to TRBJ1-4, with a weak D call TRBD1 (6 bases). The CDR3 extends over 15 amino acids. V gave up 5 bases and J gave up 4 bases, with 14 bases separating them. Per the germline V gene, CDR1 is SGHTA and CDR2 is FQGNSA. The CDR3 here is CASSPTGHLNEKLFF. CDR3 bases: TGTGCCAGCAGCCCAACGGGACATCTTAATGAAAAACTGTTTTTT. Based on the CDR3 plus reference TRBV7-2 and TRBJ1-4, the full variable domain is GAGVSQSPSNKVTEKGKDVELRCDPISGHTALYWYRQSLGQGLEFLIYFQGNSAPDKSGLPSDRFSAERTGGSVSTLTIQRTQQEDSAVYLCASSPTGHLNEKLFFGSGTQLSVL.

In its sample, this clonotype was seen many times. The rearrangement joins TRBV12-3 or TRBV12-4 to TRBJ1-6; D gene unclear. Trimming stripped 2 bases from V and 8 bases from J, with 7 bases between. The CDR3 runs 13 residues. CDR3 bases: TGTGCCAGCAGTTTACGTGGCGATTCACCCCTCCACTTT. It yields the protein CASSLRGDSPLHF.

This chain uses TRBV4-3 with TRBJ1-6; 10 bases are shared with TRBD1. In germline, CDR1 is LGHNA, CDR2 YSLEER. The CDR3 totals 18 residues. V lost 0 bases and J lost 7; bases outside the gene matches: 9. The CDR3 DNA is TGCGCCAGCAGCCAAGATCCGGGGACAGGGGTCGCGAATTCACCCCTCCACTTT. Translation: CASSQDPGTGVANSPLHF.

This clonotype was counted only a few times. CDR3 in DNA: TGTGCCAGCAGCTTAACAGGGCTCTCTGGAAACACCATATATTTT. It specifies CASSLTGLSGNTIYF. The rearrangement joins TRBV11-2 to TRBJ1-3; D is perhaps TRBD1 (6 bases). Germline V lookup: CDR1 SGHAT, CDR2 FQNNGV. V gave up 2 bases and J gave up 0 bases, with 8 bases separating them. This CDR3 comprises 15 residues.

The DNA of the CDR3 is TGTGCCAGCAGGCCTACAGGGGTCGGAGAGCAGTACTTC. Protein: CASRPTGVGEQYF. The rearrangement links TRBV11-2 to TRBJ2-7; the match to TRBD1 covers 7 bases. The CDR3 is 13 residues long. V lost 6 bases, J lost 7 bases, and 9 bases stayed unmatched. The germline gives CDR1 SGHAT, CDR2 FQNNGV.

The table lists this clonotype with many counts. This chain links TRBV28 with TRBJ2-3; perhaps TRBD2 as D (6 bases). The CDR3 is made up of 14 amino acids. In germline, CDR1 is MDHEN, CDR2 SYDVKM. V dropped 2 bases and J dropped 0 bases, with 6 bases sitting between them. CDR3 region: CASSLLASTDTQYF. The DNA for the CDR3 is TGTGCCAGCAGTTTACTAGCGAGCACAGATACGCAGTATTTT.

This clonotype occurred a few times. The J gene is TRBJ2-6, the V gene TRBV15; D possibly corresponds to TRBD1 (5 bases). V was pared by 0 bases and J by 0 bases, with 6 bases between. CDR1 is LNHNV and CDR2 is YYDKDF in the germline V gene (reference sequence). The CDR3 has 16 residues. The CDR3 nucleotides read TGTGCCACCAGCAGAGACAGGGTCTCTGGGGCCAACGTCCTGACTTTC. Its translation is CATSRDRVSGANVLTF.

The V and J genes are TRBV5-1 and TRBJ1-5, with unresolved D. V gave up 4 bases and J gave up 3 bases, with 11 bases separating them. The germline V gene encodes CDR1 SGHRS and CDR2 YFSETQ. This CDR3 contains 14 residues. In DNA form, the CDR3 reads TGCGCCAGCAGCCCGGACCCTACCAATCAGCCCCAGCATTTT. This sequence encodes CASSPDPTNQPQHF. Full variable domain (remainder filled in from reference TRBV5-1 and TRBJ1-5): KAGVTQTPRYLIKTRGQQVTLSCSPISGHRSVSWYQQTPGQGLQFLFEYFSETQRNKGNFPGRFSGRQFSNSRSEMNVSTLELGDSALYLCASSPDPTNQPQHFGDGTRLSIL.

The V call is TRBV7-2, the J call TRBJ1-1; tentatively, D is TRBD1 (5 bases). The germline V and J ends were trimmed by 5 bases and 0 bases, with 19 bases remaining between them. The CDR3 totals 17 residues. Per the germline V gene, CDR1 is SGHTA and CDR2 is FQGNSA. The CDR3 protein is CASSAALGARMNTEAFF. The CDR3 bases are TGTGCCAGCAGCGCCGCCCTAGGGGCGCGGATGAACACTGAAGCTTTCTTT.

This rearrangement joins TRBV3-1 to TRBJ2-1; D is perhaps TRBD1 or TRBD2 (5 bases each). CDR1 LGHDT and CDR2 YNNKEL come from the germline V gene (reference sequence). The V gene lost 4 bases and the J gene lost 7 bases, with 14 bases spanning the gap. The CDR3 is 14 residues long. The CDR3 reads CASSPLGRANEQFF. The DNA for the CDR3 is TGTGCCAGCAGCCCCCTGGGACGGGCGAATGAGCAGTTCTTC.